The entry below gives a single T cell receptor (beta chain) sequence along with its context. The target antigen is unknown. CDR1 and CDR2 (germline): LNHDA, SQIVND (reference sequence). The CDR3 covers 14 residues. Trimming shortened V by 4 bases and J by 10 bases, and 17 bases separated the two germline ends. This sample is part of a study of cytomegalovirus exposure and HLA in healthy donors. Points from the study as a whole: 164 TCR beta chains were listed as cytomegalovirus-associated. HLA-A and HLA-B allele assignments for most subjects were reportedly predicted accurately using TCR beta sequences. Previous analysis showed most TCR beta V segments were productive about 90% or about 30% of the time. Available immune exposure information was restricted to CMV serostatus only.

Researchers ran the PCR with 60 Vbeta and 13 Jbeta primers. TCRdb's table, derived via immunoSEQ multiplex PCR, lists solely in-frame clones and lacks some. Among 85,000 to 110,000 clones, 60% to 85% were seen once, and the ten largest hold roughly 4%. This clonotype was sampled from a man aged 50-59 years in good health and CMV-seropositive. The chain couples TRBV19 to TRBJ2-1; D is perhaps TRBD2 (5 bases). Sequencing used PBMCs. This chain's CDR3 is CASSTRLPPWEQFF. The CDR3 DNA reads TGTGCCAGTAGTACTCGACTACCACCGTGGGAGCAGTTCTTC.